These 6 T cell receptor beta chains came from one sample sequenced in a study of vaccination effects on CD4 cells after COVID-19. Isolation of CD4+ T cells took place after less than 12 days of culture. Their recognized antigens are unknown. Libraries were prepared by immunoSEQ multiplex PCR; TCRdb keeps only in-frame clonotypes and omits some of them. The sample shows approximately 45,000 clones, around four fifths of them seen only once. Sequenced here: CD4+ T cells from PBMCs cultured without peptide, sampled before COVID-19 vaccination. The receptors shown here come from a human donor who had a prior SARS-CoV-2 infection.

This chain connects TRBV7-9 to TRBJ2-1, with a tentative D call TRBD2 (6 bases). Germline assignment: CDR1 SEHNR and CDR2 FQNEAQ (reference sequence). The CDR3 has 15 residues. Trimming left V 2 bases short and J 10 bases short, with 18 bases between. The CDR3 region has the DNA TGTGCCAGCAGCTTATTTCGGGAGAAAGGCGGGGAGCAGTTCTTC. This encodes CASSLFREKGGEQFF.

J is TRBJ2-3 and V is TRBV18; D unresolved. CDR1 is KGHSH and CDR2 is LQKENI in the germline V gene. The CDR3 totals 11 residues. V was cut by 4 bases and J by 6 bases, with 5 bases left in between. Here the CDR3 reads CASSHGDTQYF. The CDR3 nucleotides are TGTGCCAGCTCACATGGGGATACGCAGTATTTT.

V gene TRBV6-5 combines with J gene TRBJ2-3; no clear D. The germline V gene has CDR1 MNHEY and CDR2 SVGAGI. The CDR3 length is 14 residues. V lost 2 bases and J lost 1, with 7 bases in between. Written as DNA, the CDR3 is TGTGCCAGCAGTTACAGGGTTCGCACAGATACGCAGTATTTT. Translation: CASSYRVRTDTQYF.

This chain joins TRBV19 and TRBJ2-6, with D possibly TRBD1 on 5 matching bases. The V end lost 4 bases, the J end lost 2 bases, and 12 bases lay between the germline ends. Per germline, CDR1 LNHDA and CDR2 SQIVND (reference sequence). The CDR3 has 16 residues. CDR3 nucleotide sequence: TGTGCCAGTAGTAGGCTTGGGGCCACTGGGGCCAACGTCCTGACTTTC. Translated: CASSRLGATGANVLTF.

This clone came up a few times. This rearrangement joins TRBV5-4 to TRBJ1-1; possibly TRBD1 for D (6 bases). Germline CDR1 and CDR2: SGHNT and YYREEE (reference sequence). Trimming removed 4 bases at V and 0 bases at J, with 10 bases between. There are 14 residues in the CDR3. CDR3 sequence: CASSRDRMNTEAFF. CDR3 coding DNA: TGTGCCAGCAGCCGCGACAGGATGAACACTGAAGCTTTCTTT.

The chain employs TRBV2 and TRBJ1-1; 7 bases are a match to TRBD1. V dropped 5 bases and J dropped 4; count of bases not matched to a gene: 7. The CDR3 sequence is 14 residues long. Germline-derived CDR1 and CDR2 are SNHLY and FYNNEI. Here the CDR3 reads CASSLDRAVTEAFF. CDR3 sequence (DNA): TGTGCCAGCAGTTTAGACAGGGCGGTCACTGAAGCTTTCTTT.